A single sample gave rise to the 32 T cell receptor beta chains below, sequenced in a study of blood T cell repertoires in COVID-19. The assay was immunoSEQ multiplex PCR, and TCRdb's table has in-frame clones only and misses some. The table shows about 310,000 clones, with approximately 86% occurring only once. The specimen was peripheral blood. These receptors originate from a man younger than 30 with active or convalescent COVID-19.

V gene TRBV5-4 combines with J gene TRBJ2-3, with 9 positions matching TRBD1. Germline V gene sequence: CDR1 SGHNT, CDR2 YYREEE (reference sequence). The CDR3 loop spans 15 amino acids. The V segment lost 2 bases and the J segment 1 base; nucleotides outside the gene matches: 2. The CDR3 loop reads CASSFRTGGTDTQYF. CDR3 bases: TGTGCCAGCAGCTTCCGGACAGGGGGCACAGATACGCAGTATTTT.

The J gene is TRBJ1-5, the V gene TRBV19; D is unresolved. Trimming pared 7 bases from V and 1 base from J, leaving 11 bases between. From germline, CDR1 is LNHDA and CDR2 SQIVND (reference sequence). This CDR3 contains 14 residues. The CDR3 coding sequence is TGTGCCAGTAATCGGGGTCAGAGCAATCAGCCCCAGCATTTT. It is translated as CASNRGQSNQPQHF.

The chain employs TRBV5-6 and TRBJ1-1, with 8 bases that match TRBD1. The V gene end was trimmed by 4 bases and the J gene end by 5 bases; junction bases not matched to a gene: 10. The germline gives CDR1 SGHDT, CDR2 YYEEEE. The CDR3 length is 15 residues. The CDR3 here is CASSPTDRGSTEAFF. CDR3 DNA: TGTGCCAGCAGCCCGACTGACAGGGGTTCGACTGAAGCTTTCTTT.

This chain links TRBV7-6 with TRBJ2-7; TRBD1 matches 10 bases. This CDR3 region has 17 residues. CDR1 and CDR2 from the germline V gene are SGHVS and FNYEAQ. Trimming at V came to 5 bases and at J to 1 base, leaving 11 bases not matched to a gene. The CDR3 bases are TGTGCCAGCAGCCCTACCGCCGACAGGGGGCCTTCCTACGAGCAGTACTTC. Amino acids: CASSPTADRGPSYEQYF.

This clone was seen a handful of times. J is TRBJ1-4 and V is TRBV5-1, with 10 nucleotides matching TRBD1. Germline CDR1 is SGHRS and CDR2 is YFSETQ. The trim removed 0 bases at V and 4 bases at J, leaving 6 bases unmatched. The CDR3 sequence is 17 residues long. CDR3 in DNA: TGCGCCAGCAGCTTGGGACAGGGGGCGGTTTTTAATGAAAAACTGTTTTTT. Translation: CASSLGQGAVFNEKLFF.

The chain has TRBV6-5 and TRBJ2-5, with TRBD1 identical over 10 bases. Germline loops: CDR1 MNHEY, CDR2 SVGAGI. The CDR3 is 15 amino acids. With 0 bases clipped from V and 6 bases from J, the junction kept 4 bases outside the gene matches. The CDR3 DNA reads TGTGCCAGCAGTTACTCGCTCGACAGGGGGCAGACCCAGTACTTC. The encoded protein is CASSYSLDRGQTQYF.

V usage is TRBV6-6 and J usage is TRBJ2-5; TRBD2 agrees at 11 bases. V trimming: 7 bases; J trimming: 5 bases; junction bases outside the gene matches: 9. CDR1 is MNHNY, CDR2 SVGAGI, per germline (reference sequence). The length of the CDR3 is 15 residues. The CDR3 DNA follows: TGTGCCAGCACCCCCTTAGCGGGAGGGCGCGAGACCCAGTACTTC. This translates into CASTPLAGGRETQYF.

The J gene is TRBJ2-5, the V gene TRBV7-9, with D tentatively TRBD2 (6 bases). CDR1 is SEHNR, CDR2 FQNEAQ, per germline (reference sequence). The V and J ends lost 5 bases and 5 bases respectively, with 18 bases between them. This CDR3 is built from 15 residues. CDR3 loop: CASSPNSGDRETQYF. DNA of the CDR3: TGTGCCAGCAGCCCCAACTCGGGGGACCGCGAGACCCAGTACTTC. Using reference TRBV7-9 and TRBJ2-5 for the parts outside the CDR3, the full variable domain is DTGVSQNPRHKITKRGQNVTFRCDPISEHNRLYWYRQTLGQGPEFLTYFQNEAQLEKSRLLSDRFSAERPKGSFSTLEIQRTEQGDSAMYLCASSPNSGDRETQYFGPGTRLLVL.

This chain connects TRBV10-3 to TRBJ1-5, with 10 positions matching TRBD1. Unmatched junction bases numbered 8, after V lost 0 bases and J lost 6 bases. Germline assignment: CDR1 ENHRY and CDR2 SYGVKD. The CDR3 consists of 17 residues. In DNA form, the CDR3 reads TGTGCCATCAGTGAGTCAGTCGGGACAGGGGCCTCTCAGCCCCAGCATTTT. Protein: CAISESVGTGASQPQHF.

The V gene is TRBV10-2, the J gene TRBJ2-1, with a tentative D call TRBD2 (5 bases). With 5 bases removed from V and 5 bases from J, the gap between germline ends came to 13 bases. Germline-derived CDR1 and CDR2 are WSHSY and SAAADI. The CDR3 runs 14 residues. CDR3 sequence: CASSLRGWDNEQFF. Written as DNA, the CDR3 is TGCGCCAGCAGTCTTCGGGGATGGGACAATGAGCAGTTCTTC.

This chain links TRBV9 with TRBJ2-7, with 7 bases matching TRBD1. Looked up from germline, CDR1 is SGDLS and CDR2 is YYNGEE. Unmatched junction bases numbered 6, after V lost 3 bases and J lost 6 bases. The CDR3 totals 13 residues. The CDR3 DNA reads TGTGCCAGCAGCGCGACAGGGAGATTCGAGCAGTACTTC. Protein: CASSATGRFEQYF.

The chain couples TRBV11-2 to TRBJ2-7; perhaps TRBD2 as D (6 bases). Trimming cost V 4 bases and J 1 base, with 8 bases left between them. Per germline, CDR1 SGHAT and CDR2 FQNNGV. The CDR3 contains 13 residues. The CDR3 DNA reads TGTGCCAGCAGCTGGGAGGTATCCTACGAGCAGTACTTC. Its translation: CASSWEVSYEQYF.

The rearrangement uses TRBV11-2 and TRBJ1-4; 11 bases are shared with TRBD1. There are 16 residues in the CDR3. The germline CDR1 and CDR2 sequences are SGHAT and FQNNGV. V was clipped by 0 bases and J by 8 bases; unmatched bases: 5. The CDR3: CASSLDRGTGGEKLFF. CDR3 DNA sequence: TGTGCCAGCAGCTTAGATCGAGGGACAGGGGGGGAAAAACTGTTTTTT.

The table lists this clone with a count of one. The V gene is TRBV5-1, the J gene TRBJ2-7; D may be TRBD2 (6 bases). Looked up from germline, CDR1 is SGHRS and CDR2 is YFSETQ. V was trimmed by 4 bases and J by 6 bases, leaving 32 bases between them. This CDR3 comprises 19 residues. In DNA, the CDR3 is TGCGCCAGCAGCGACCACAGGTTAAACTGGGGGGTGAGGGGTTTCGAGCAGTACTTC. Amino acids: CASSDHRLNWGVRGFEQYF.

This rearrangement joins TRBV5-1 to TRBJ1-2, with 9 nucleotides matching TRBD1. Trimming cost V 4 bases and J 2 bases; bases outside gene matches: 9. Germline lookup yields CDR1 SGHRS and CDR2 YFSETQ. The CDR3 has 16 residues. In DNA, the CDR3 is TGCGCCAGCAGCCCACTAGGACAGGGGATAAACTATGGCTACACCTTC. It codes for CASSPLGQGINYGYTF.

This chain links TRBV9 with TRBJ2-3; no reliable D call. V lost 0 bases, J lost 4 bases, and 6 bases lay in between. CDR1 and CDR2 (germline): SGDLS, YYNGEE. The CDR3 has 13 residues. In DNA, the CDR3 is TGTGCCAGCAGCGTAGCTCCTGCAGATACGCAGTATTTT. As protein: CASSVAPADTQYF. Using reference TRBV9 and TRBJ2-3 for the parts outside the CDR3, the full variable domain is DSGVTQTPKHLITATGQRVTLRCSPRSGDLSVYWYQQSLDQGLQFLIQYYNGEERAKGNILERFSAQQFPDLHSELNLSSLELGDSALYFCASSVAPADTQYFGPGTRLTVL.

In this sample, this clone turned up once. The rearrangement joins TRBV5-1 to TRBJ2-1, with D maybe TRBD2 (5 bases). The V gene's germline CDR1 is SGHRS and CDR2 YFSETQ. CDR3 size: 16 residues. V lost 9 bases to trimming and J lost 2 bases, with 21 bases between them. CDR3 DNA sequence: TGCGCCACCGACCCGGAGGCCGATCCCGCCTACAATGAGCAGTTCTTC. This encodes CATDPEADPAYNEQFF.

The gene calls are TRBV19 and TRBJ2-2; D possibly corresponds to TRBD2 (6 bases). The CDR3 consists of 14 residues. CDR1 and CDR2 from the germline V gene are LNHDA and SQIVND (reference sequence). The V end lost 9 bases, the J end lost 3 bases, and 14 bases lay between the germline ends. The DNA for the CDR3 is TGTGCCAGCCGACTAGTAGTGTACACCGGGGAGCTGTTTTTT. Residues: CASRLVVYTGELFF. Complete variable domain (other parts from reference TRBV19 and TRBJ2-2): DGGITQSPKYLFRKEGQNVTLSCEQNLNHDAMYWYRQDPGQGLRLIYYSQIVNDFQKGDIAEGYSVSREKKESFPLTVTSAQKNPTAFYLCASRLVVYTGELFFGEGSRLTVL.

The chain recombines TRBV19 with TRBJ2-1, with TRBD2 matching 8 bases. The germline V gene encodes CDR1 LNHDA and CDR2 SQIVND (reference sequence). J lost 6 bases, V lost 6 bases, and 7 bases had no gene match. The CDR3 sequence is 14 residues long. CDR3 nucleotide sequence: TGTGCCAGTAGGGAGCGGGAGTTAGCCAATGAGCAGTTCTTC. Translation gives CASRERELANEQFF.

This sequence joins TRBV3-1 (or the pseudogene TRBV3-2) and TRBJ2-2; 10 positions match TRBD2. Unmatched junction bases numbered 10, after V lost 8 bases and J lost 7 bases. The germline CDR1 and CDR2 sequences are LGHDT and YNNKEL (reference sequence). The CDR3 has 15 amino acids. This chain's CDR3 is CASRAEGLAIGELFF. In DNA, the CDR3 is TGTGCCAGCCGTGCGGAGGGACTAGCGATCGGGGAGCTGTTTTTT.

The chain carries TRBV7-9 and TRBJ1-2; the D gene is possibly TRBD1 (5 bases). Germline CDR1 reads SEHNR; CDR2 reads FQNEAQ (reference sequence). This CDR3 spans 14 amino acids. Trimming took off 2 bases at V and 4 bases at J, with 11 bases between the two ends. This CDR3 reads CASSLKTDLYGYTF. CDR3 nucleotide sequence: TGTGCCAGCAGCTTAAAGACAGACCTCTATGGCTACACCTTC.

The rearrangement uses TRBV7-2 and TRBJ1-2; 7 bases match TRBD1. Unmatched junction bases numbered 16, after V lost 8 bases and J lost 4 bases. CDR1 is SGHTA and CDR2 is FQGNSA in the germline V gene. The CDR3 loop spans 16 amino acids. CDR3 residues: CASGETGLVLGYGYTF. In DNA form, the CDR3 reads TGTGCCAGCGGGGAGACAGGGCTAGTGTTGGGCTATGGCTACACCTTC.

This clone was seen just once. The chain recombines TRBV5-4 with TRBJ2-2; a possible D gene is TRBD1 (5 bases). Germline CDR1 and CDR2: SGHNT and YYREEE (reference sequence). Deletions cut 4 bases from V and 3 bases from J, with 19 bases between. The length of the CDR3 is 17 residues. CDR3 loop: CASSTKGLGMHTGELFF. In nucleotides, the CDR3 is TGTGCCAGCAGCACCAAGGGGTTAGGGATGCACACCGGGGAGCTGTTTTTT.

The chain combines TRBV28 with TRBJ1-2, with 8 bases that match TRBD1. Trimming at V came to 5 bases and at J to 5 bases, leaving 10 bases not matched to a gene. CDR3 size: 15 residues. Germline lookup yields CDR1 MDHEN and CDR2 SYDVKM. Here the CDR3 DNA reads TGTGCCAGCAGTAGTCCGGGACAGGTATCTTATGGCTACACCTTC. As protein: CASSSPGQVSYGYTF.

The chain uses TRBV27 and TRBJ2-1; 8 nucleotides align to TRBD1. Trimming cost V 5 bases and J 0 bases; bases outside gene matches: 3. This CDR3 is built from 15 residues. CDR1 and CDR2 (germline): MNHEY, SMNVEV (reference sequence). The CDR3 nucleotides are TGTGCCAGCAGTGAAGGACAGGGCTCCTACAATGAGCAGTTCTTC. Amino acid sequence: CASSEGQGSYNEQFF.

The chain is built from TRBV10-2 and TRBJ2-5; D is perhaps TRBD2 (6 bases). V gave up 0 bases and J gave up 0 bases, with 11 bases separating them. The CDR3 totals 16 residues. Germline assignment: CDR1 WSHSY and CDR2 SAAADI. Written as DNA, the CDR3 is TGCGCCAGCAGTGAGTCCCGGGGGAGCTACCAAGAGACCCAGTACTTC. This encodes CASSESRGSYQETQYF.

This clone was detected a few times. The rearrangement uses TRBV18 and TRBJ1-1; 9 bases map to TRBD1. The junction had 7 bases not matched to a gene; V was cut back by 3 bases and J by 8 bases. This CDR3 spans 14 amino acids. Germline lookup yields CDR1 KGHSH and CDR2 LQKENI. In DNA form, the CDR3 reads TGTGCCAGCTCACCTCGGACAGGGGCGGGAGAAGCTTTCTTT. It translates to CASSPRTGAGEAFF. The full variable domain, with the rest looked up from reference TRBV18 and TRBJ1-1, is NAGVMQNPRHLVRRRGQEARLRCSPMKGHSHVYWYRQLPEEGLKFMVYLQKENIIDESGMPKERFSAEFPKEGPSILRIQQVVRGDSAAYFCASSPRTGAGEAFFGQGTRLTVV.

The chain employs TRBV7-9 and TRBJ2-7; the match to TRBD2 covers 9 bases. There are 15 residues in the CDR3. The junction had 3 bases not matched to a gene; V was cut back by 2 bases and J by 1 base. Germline CDR1 and CDR2: SEHNR and FQNEAQ (reference sequence). This CDR3 is CASSLLLAGSYEQYF. In DNA, the CDR3 is TGTGCCAGCAGCTTACTTCTAGCGGGGTCCTACGAGCAGTACTTC.

The count of this clone is one. The CDR3 protein is CASSLGEAEAFF. As DNA, the CDR3 is TGTGCCAGCAGCTTAGGTGAGGCAGAAGCTTTCTTT. The chain couples TRBV7-2 to TRBJ1-1; the D is unclear. Trimming shortened V by 1 base and J by 8 bases, and 8 bases separated the two germline ends. CDR1 and CDR2 from the germline V gene are SGHTA and FQGNSA. The CDR3 spans 12 residues.

This clone appeared a single time. This chain connects TRBV25-1 to TRBJ2-3, with 9 bases identical to TRBD1. After removal of 3 bases from V and 4 bases from J, the junction contained 8 bases not matched to a gene. The germline V gene encodes CDR1 MGHDK and CDR2 SYGVNS. The CDR3 extends over 16 amino acids. The CDR3 reads CASSDPTGGASDTQYF. In DNA form, the CDR3 reads TGTGCCAGCAGTGATCCCACAGGGGGCGCATCAGATACGCAGTATTTT.

The J gene is TRBJ1-1, the V gene TRBV27, with unresolved D. Trimming took off 2 bases at V and 5 bases at J, with 9 bases between the two ends. The length of the CDR3 is 13 residues. CDR1 is MNHEY, CDR2 SMNVEV, per germline (reference sequence). This CDR3 is CASSLALTTEAFF. The CDR3 region has the DNA TGTGCCAGCAGTTTAGCTCTGACAACTGAAGCTTTCTTT.

V and J are TRBV7-2 and TRBJ2-1; 7 bases match TRBD1. V trimming: 5 bases; J trimming: 9 bases; junction bases outside the gene matches: 10. The CDR3 spans 14 residues. Germline CDR1 is SGHTA and CDR2 is FQGNSA. CDR3 in DNA: TGTGCCAGCAGCCCGCAGGGGGACATTAGTGAGCAGTTCTTC. Its protein is CASSPQGDISEQFF.